This T cell receptor beta chain is from a study of blood T cell repertoires in COVID-19. At the level of the study: Whether acute or convalescent, the COVID-19 samples came from the United States, Italy and Spain.

Measured with immunoSEQ multiplex PCR; TCRdb has only the in-frame clones, and not every one. The data contain roughly 200,000 clones, 81% of them singletons. V lost 5 bases and J 12 bases, leaving 14 bases between the germline ends. Germline CDR1 reads MNHNY; CDR2 reads SVGAGI (reference sequence). The CDR3 has 12 residues. This clone has a single count. Seattle-derived patients entered the study during active infection and were followed longitudinally. Sequencing was done on a sample of peripheral blood. The TCR originated in an elderly woman with COVID-19, enrolled during active disease. The chain joins TRBV6-6 to TRBJ2-1; TRBD2 might be the D (6 bases). This chain's CDR3 is CASSPPTSPQFF. DNA of the CDR3: TGTGCCAGCAGTCCACCGACTAGTCCGCAGTTCTTC.